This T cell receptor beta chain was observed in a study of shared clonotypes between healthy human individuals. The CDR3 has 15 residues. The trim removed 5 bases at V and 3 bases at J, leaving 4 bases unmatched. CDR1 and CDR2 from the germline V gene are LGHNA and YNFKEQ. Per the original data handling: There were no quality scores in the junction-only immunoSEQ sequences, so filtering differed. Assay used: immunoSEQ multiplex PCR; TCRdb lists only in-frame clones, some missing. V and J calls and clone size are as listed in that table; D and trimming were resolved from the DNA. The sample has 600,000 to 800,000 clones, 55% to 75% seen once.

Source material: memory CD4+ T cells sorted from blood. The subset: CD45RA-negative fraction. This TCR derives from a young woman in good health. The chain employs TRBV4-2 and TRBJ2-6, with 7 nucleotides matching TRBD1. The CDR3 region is CASSFNRGGANVLTF. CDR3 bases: TGTGCCAGCAGCTTTAACAGGGGTGGGGCCAACGTCCTGACTTTC.